The clone carrying this TCR beta chain was recorded a few times. Its antigen is currently unknown. The germline gives CDR1 DFQATT, CDR2 SNEGSKA (reference sequence). The CDR3 has 14 residues. The junction had 9 bases not matched to a gene; V was cut back by 3 bases and J by 7 bases. The sample originates from a study of CD8 T cells in ankylosing spondylitis. General study results and limits: It appeared that ankylosing spondylitis blood was characterized by a TCR beta motif of eight highly homologous variants. A CD8+ phenotype characterized the disease-linked clones, which were relatively rare in peripheral blood. Matched synovial fluid from ankylosing spondylitis patients was reported to be enriched for disease-linked clones.

The TCR beta libraries were generated through quantitative 5'-RACE incorporating molecular barcodes. TCRdb used MiXCR to reprocess the 5' RACE reads, holding one entry per CDR3 protein. The data show about 840,000 distinct CDR3 sequences, with around 11% seen just once and under 0.6% held by the top ten. The chain has TRBV20-1 and TRBJ2-1; the match to TRBD2 covers 7 bases. The TCR originated in a male donor with ankylosing spondylitis. The source material was blood, either unsorted or a sorted T cell fraction (not recorded which). The CDR3 DNA follows: TGCAGTGCTAGCCCAGCGGGGCCGGGGAATGAGCAGTTCTTC. Protein sequence: CSASPAGPGNEQFF.